These 19 T cell receptor beta chains were sequenced from one sample in a study of T cells after yellow fever vaccination. From the 5' RACE reads, TCRdb called clonotypes with MiXCR, one entry per CDR3 protein. The sample contains some 350,000 distinct CDR3 sequences, approximately 10% of which appear only once. Here the sequenced sample was PBMCs, taken on the day of the first yellow fever vaccination. The receptor set was obtained from a man between 18 and 35 years old who received the YFV17D yellow fever vaccine.

V gene TRBV6-2 or TRBV6-3 combines with J gene TRBJ2-1; 12 bases are shared with TRBD2. V was clipped by 5 bases and J by 8 bases; unmatched bases: 4. The CDR3 consists of 14 residues. Per the germline V gene, CDR1 is MNHEY and CDR2 is SVGEGT. CDR3 region: CASSMTSGGYEQFF. The DNA of the CDR3 is TGTGCCAGCAGTATGACTAGCGGGGGCTATGAGCAGTTCTTC.

V is TRBV18 and J is TRBJ1-4; D possibly corresponds to TRBD1 (5 bases). The germline gives CDR1 KGHSH, CDR2 LQKENI. V lost 3 bases and J lost 6, with 14 bases in between. There are 15 residues in the CDR3. CDR3: CASSPRRGLDEKLFF. CDR3 bases: TGTGCCAGCTCACCCAGGAGGGGACTAGATGAAAAACTGTTTTTT.

This clonotype showed up many times. This chain uses TRBV5-1 with TRBJ2-7, with 8 bases identical to TRBD1. Germline V gene sequence: CDR1 SGHRS, CDR2 YFSETQ. With 4 bases clipped from V and 2 bases from J, the junction kept 11 bases outside the gene matches. CDR3 length: 16 amino acids. The CDR3 region has the DNA TGCGCCAGCAGCGCCCGGACAGGGCAATACACCTACGAGCAGTACTTC. Encoded protein: CASSARTGQYTYEQYF.

This clonotype has ten or more counts. V usage is TRBV15 and J usage is TRBJ2-1; a possible D gene is TRBD2 (6 bases). Trimming took 5 bases from V and 1 from J, leaving 9 bases between them. CDR1 and CDR2 (germline): LNHNV, YYDKDF (reference sequence). The CDR3 length is 14 residues. This CDR3 reads CATSGDSSYNEQFF. The CDR3 nucleotides are TGTGCCACCAGCGGGGACTCGTCCTACAATGAGCAGTTCTTC.

This clonotype turned up a few times. The rearrangement joins TRBV10-3 to TRBJ2-7; TRBD1 matches 9 bases. The germline V gene encodes CDR1 ENHRY and CDR2 SYGVKD. The CDR3 is made up of 15 amino acids. The V gene end was trimmed by 5 bases and the J gene end by 3 bases; junction bases not matched to a gene: 8. The CDR3 here is CAISFHQGQGYEQYF. In DNA, the CDR3 is TGTGCCATCAGTTTTCACCAGGGACAGGGCTACGAGCAGTACTTC.

This clonotype was counted many times. The chain recombines TRBV3-1 with TRBJ2-3; D gene uncertain. V was clipped by 0 bases and J by 8 bases, with 6 bases between them. Germline CDR1 is LGHDT and CDR2 is YNNKEL (reference sequence). The CDR3 has 12 residues. The CDR3 DNA sequence: TGTGCCAGCAGCCAAGAGGGTCGTACGCAGTATTTT. It encodes CASSQEGRTQYF.

This clonotype was detected many times. J is TRBJ2-4 and V is TRBV5-1; D possibly uses TRBD1 or TRBD2 (5 bases each). CDR3 length equals 16 residues. Per germline, CDR1 SGHRS and CDR2 YFSETQ. V was pared by 3 bases and J by 5 bases, with 18 bases between. CDR3 amino acids: CASSSSPGTEQNIQYF. The CDR3 DNA is TGCGCCAGCAGCTCCTCCCCTGGGACGGAGCAAAACATTCAGTACTTC.

The chain is built from TRBV21-1 and TRBJ1-6; TRBD1 is the table's D call and was not checked against the DNA. TRBV21-1 represents a pseudogene. The CDR3 has 15 amino acids. The CDR3 sequence: CASSLRTGNNSPLHF. The CDR3, as DNA: TGTGCCAGCAGTCTTCGGACAGGGAATAATTCACCCCTCCACTTT.

This clonotype has only a few counts. The rearrangement joins TRBV4-1 to TRBJ2-4; TRBD2 matches 15 bases. The CDR3 has 18 amino acids. J lost 0 bases, V lost 4 bases, and 4 bases had no gene match. The germline CDR1 and CDR2 sequences are MGHRA and YSYEKL. The CDR3 is CASSRGLAGGIAKNIQYF. CDR3 DNA sequence: TGCGCCAGCAGCCGAGGACTAGCGGGGGGGATAGCCAAAAACATTCAGTACTTC.

The chain carries TRBV12-3 or TRBV12-4 and TRBJ2-5, with a weak D call TRBD2 (6 bases). Trimming took 6 bases from V and 3 from J, leaving 14 bases between them. This CDR3 has 14 residues. The CDR3 DNA is TGTGCCAGCAGGGATAGGACGGGAGAAGAGACCCAGTACTTC. Translation gives CASRDRTGEETQYF.

This clonotype showed up just a few times. The V gene is TRBV7-2, the J gene TRBJ2-7; 7 nucleotides match TRBD2. The CDR3 covers 16 residues. The V segment lost 1 base and the J segment 2 bases; nucleotides outside the gene matches: 8. The V gene's germline CDR1 is SGHTA and CDR2 FQGNSA. The CDR3 spells CASSLGSGLPTYEQYF. CDR3 in DNA: TGTGCCAGCAGCTTAGGTTCGGGACTACCAACCTACGAGCAGTACTTC.

This clonotype was seen repeatedly, ten times or more. The rearrangement joins TRBV11-1 to TRBJ2-1; D gene unclear. Germline CDR1 and CDR2: SGHAT and FQDESV (reference sequence). Trimming shortened V by 0 bases and J by 5 bases, and 5 bases separated the two germline ends. The CDR3 is 13 residues long. Written as DNA, the CDR3 is TGTGCCAGCAGCTTAGCAGCTAACAATGAGCAGTTCTTC. Protein product: CASSLAANNEQFF.

This clonotype was found a few times. The chain recombines TRBV18 with TRBJ2-2; D call uncertain. The CDR3 length is 15 residues. CDR1 and CDR2 from the germline V gene are KGHSH and LQKENI. The V and J ends lost 4 bases and 5 bases respectively, with 14 bases between them. CDR3 sequence: CASSLGPQRTGELFF. In nucleotides, the CDR3 is TGTGCCAGCTCACTTGGACCCCAACGGACCGGGGAGCTGTTTTTT.

This clonotype occurred a few times. The chain combines TRBV27 with TRBJ2-3; 8 bases agree with TRBD2. J was trimmed by 2 bases and V by 7 bases; bases with no gene match: 11. Germline values: CDR1 MNHEY, CDR2 SMNVEV (reference sequence). The CDR3 has 16 residues. CDR3 sequence reads: CASKFVLAGFTDTQYF. The CDR3 coding sequence is TGTGCCAGCAAATTCGTCCTAGCGGGTTTCACAGATACGCAGTATTTT.

The chain couples TRBV10-3 to TRBJ2-7, with TRBD1 matching over 7 bases. The V segment lost 1 base and the J segment 1 base; nucleotides outside the gene matches: 4. The CDR3 is made up of 15 amino acids. Germline lookup yields CDR1 ENHRY and CDR2 SYGVKD. CDR3 bases: TGTGCCATCAGTGAGTTGGACAGGTCATCCTACGAGCAGTACTTC. Translated: CAISELDRSSYEQYF.

This clonotype was seen a few times. The gene calls are TRBV27 and TRBJ2-2; no reliable D call. CDR3 length: 13 amino acids. Germline V gene lookup returns CDR1 MNHEY and CDR2 SMNVEV (reference sequence). Trimming took 3 bases from V and 2 from J, leaving 4 bases between them. DNA for the CDR3: TGTGCCAGCAGTTTCTTTAACACCGGGGAGCTGTTTTTT. Translated, it gives CASSFFNTGELFF.

V usage is TRBV6-5 and J usage is TRBJ1-2, with 8 bases that match TRBD1. The germline gives CDR1 MNHEY, CDR2 SVGAGI. The CDR3 is made up of 14 amino acids. Losses at the gene ends were 2 bases for V and 4 bases for J; bases not matched to a gene: 3. The CDR3 nucleotides read TGTGCCAGCAGTTACATCGGACAGGGCTATGGCTACACCTTC. It is translated as CASSYIGQGYGYTF.

The rearrangement joins TRBV4-1 to TRBJ2-3, with D unresolved. CDR1 is MGHRA and CDR2 is YSYEKL in the germline V gene. Trimming cost V 6 bases and J 4 bases, with 8 bases left between them. The CDR3 extends over 12 amino acids. CDR3 in amino acids: CASRGTPDTQYF. In DNA form, the CDR3 reads TGCGCCAGCAGGGGAACCCCAGATACGCAGTATTTT.

This clonotype was observed a handful of times. The J gene is TRBJ2-7, the V gene TRBV5-1; 9 nucleotides align to TRBD1. Germline-derived CDR1 and CDR2 are SGHRS and YFSETQ. The CDR3 runs to 19 residues. J was trimmed by 2 bases and V by 4 bases; bases with no gene match: 19. This CDR3 reads CASSLLLPVPGQGTYEQYF. In nucleotides, the CDR3 is TGCGCCAGCAGCCTTCTACTACCTGTTCCCGGACAGGGGACCTACGAGCAGTACTTC.